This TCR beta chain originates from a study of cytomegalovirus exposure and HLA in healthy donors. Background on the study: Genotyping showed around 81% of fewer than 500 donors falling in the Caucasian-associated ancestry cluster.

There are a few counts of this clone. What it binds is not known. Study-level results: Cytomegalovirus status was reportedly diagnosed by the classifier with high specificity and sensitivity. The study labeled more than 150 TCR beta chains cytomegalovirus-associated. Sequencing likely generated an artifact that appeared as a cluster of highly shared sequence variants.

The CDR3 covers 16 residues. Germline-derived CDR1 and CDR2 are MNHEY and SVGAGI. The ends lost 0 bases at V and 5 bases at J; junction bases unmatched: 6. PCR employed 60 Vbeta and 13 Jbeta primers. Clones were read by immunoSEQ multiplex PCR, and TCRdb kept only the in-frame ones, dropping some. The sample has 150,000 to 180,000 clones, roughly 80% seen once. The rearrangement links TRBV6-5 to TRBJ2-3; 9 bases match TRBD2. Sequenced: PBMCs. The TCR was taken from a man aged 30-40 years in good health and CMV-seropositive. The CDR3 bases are TGTGCCAGCAGTTACTCGAGCGGGGGGCTGGGAGATACGCAGTATTTT. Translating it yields CASSYSSGGLGDTQYF.